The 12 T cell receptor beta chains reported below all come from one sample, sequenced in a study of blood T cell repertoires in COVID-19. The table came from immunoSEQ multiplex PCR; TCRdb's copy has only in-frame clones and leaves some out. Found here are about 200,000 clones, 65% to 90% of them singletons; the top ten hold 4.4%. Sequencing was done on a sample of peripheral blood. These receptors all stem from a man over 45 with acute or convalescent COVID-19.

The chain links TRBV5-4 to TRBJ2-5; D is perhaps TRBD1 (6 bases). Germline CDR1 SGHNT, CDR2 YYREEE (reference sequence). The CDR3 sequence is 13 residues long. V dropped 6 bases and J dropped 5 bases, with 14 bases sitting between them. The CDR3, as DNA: TGTGCCAGCAACCCACAGGGTTTGGAGACCCAGTACTTC. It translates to CASNPQGLETQYF.

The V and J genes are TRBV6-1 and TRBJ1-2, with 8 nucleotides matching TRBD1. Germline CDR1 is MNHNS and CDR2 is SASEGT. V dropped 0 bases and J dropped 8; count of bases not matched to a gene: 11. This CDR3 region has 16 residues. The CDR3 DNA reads TGTGCCAGCAGTGAAGCGGGGGGCAGGGGGCGCCTGGGCTACACCTTC. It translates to CASSEAGGRGRLGYTF.

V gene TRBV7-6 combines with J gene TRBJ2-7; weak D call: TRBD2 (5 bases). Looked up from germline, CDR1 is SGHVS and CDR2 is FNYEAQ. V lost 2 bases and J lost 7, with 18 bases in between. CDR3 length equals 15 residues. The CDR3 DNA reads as TGTGCCAGCAGCTTATCCCCCGCGGGCGGAGGAGAGCAGTACTTC. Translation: CASSLSPAGGGEQYF.

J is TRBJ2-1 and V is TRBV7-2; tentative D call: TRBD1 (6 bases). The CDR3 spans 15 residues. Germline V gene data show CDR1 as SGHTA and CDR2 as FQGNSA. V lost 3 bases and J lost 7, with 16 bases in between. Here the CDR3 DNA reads TGTGCCAGCAGCTTTAGGTGGACAGCGACGAATGAGCAGTTCTTC. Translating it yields CASSFRWTATNEQFF.

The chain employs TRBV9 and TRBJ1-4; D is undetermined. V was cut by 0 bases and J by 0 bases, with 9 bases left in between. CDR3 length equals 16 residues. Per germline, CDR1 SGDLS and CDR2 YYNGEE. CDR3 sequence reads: CASSVDQFATNEKLFF. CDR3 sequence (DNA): TGTGCCAGCAGCGTAGACCAGTTTGCAACTAATGAAAAACTGTTTTTT.

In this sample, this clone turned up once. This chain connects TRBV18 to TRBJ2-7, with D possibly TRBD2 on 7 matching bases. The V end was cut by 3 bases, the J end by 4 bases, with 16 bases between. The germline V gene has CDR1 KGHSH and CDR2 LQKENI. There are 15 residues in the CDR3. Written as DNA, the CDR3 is TGTGCCAGCTCACCGGCGGGGGCAGGGAGGTACGAGCAGTACTTC. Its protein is CASSPAGAGRYEQYF. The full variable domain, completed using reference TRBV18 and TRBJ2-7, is NAGVMQNPRHLVRRRGQEARLRCSPMKGHSHVYWYRQLPEEGLKFMVYLQKENIIDESGMPKERFSAEFPKEGPSILRIQQVVRGDSAAYFCASSPAGAGRYEQYFGPGTRLTVT.

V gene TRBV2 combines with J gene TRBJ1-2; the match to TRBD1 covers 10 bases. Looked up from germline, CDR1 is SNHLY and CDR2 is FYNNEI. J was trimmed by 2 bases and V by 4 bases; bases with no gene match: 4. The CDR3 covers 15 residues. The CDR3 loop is CASSAWGQGNYGYTF. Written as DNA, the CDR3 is TGTGCCAGCAGTGCTTGGGGACAGGGGAACTATGGCTACACCTTC.

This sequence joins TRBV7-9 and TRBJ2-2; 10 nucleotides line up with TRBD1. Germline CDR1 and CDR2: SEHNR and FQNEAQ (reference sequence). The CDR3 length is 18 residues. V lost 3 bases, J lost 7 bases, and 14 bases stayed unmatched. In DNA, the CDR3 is TGTGCCAGCAGCTTCAGTCCCGGGACAGGGGCCGAAGGCGGGGAGCTGTTTTTT. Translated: CASSFSPGTGAEGGELFF.

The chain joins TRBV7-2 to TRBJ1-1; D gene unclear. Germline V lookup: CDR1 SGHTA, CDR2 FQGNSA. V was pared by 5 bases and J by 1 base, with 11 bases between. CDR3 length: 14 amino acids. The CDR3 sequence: CASSDNARNTEAFF. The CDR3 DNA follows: TGTGCCAGCAGCGACAATGCACGGAACACTGAAGCTTTCTTT.

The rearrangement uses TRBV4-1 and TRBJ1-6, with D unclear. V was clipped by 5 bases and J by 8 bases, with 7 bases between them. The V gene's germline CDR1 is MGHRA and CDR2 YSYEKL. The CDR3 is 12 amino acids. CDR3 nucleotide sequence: TGCGCCAGCAGCAGGCGGGATTCACCCCTCCACTTT. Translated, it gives CASSRRDSPLHF.

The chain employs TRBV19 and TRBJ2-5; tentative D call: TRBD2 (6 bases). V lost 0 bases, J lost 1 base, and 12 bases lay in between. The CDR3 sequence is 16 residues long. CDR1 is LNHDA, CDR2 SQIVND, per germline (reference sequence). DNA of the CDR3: TGTGCCAGTAGTATAGATGGAGGGTTACTCCAAGAGACCCAGTACTTC. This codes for CASSIDGGLLQETQYF.

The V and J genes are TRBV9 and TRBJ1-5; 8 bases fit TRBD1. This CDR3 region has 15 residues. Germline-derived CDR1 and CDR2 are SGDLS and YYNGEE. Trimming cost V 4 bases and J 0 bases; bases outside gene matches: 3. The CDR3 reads CASSRGQGSNQPQHF. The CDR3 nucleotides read TGTGCCAGCAGCCGAGGACAGGGTAGCAATCAGCCCCAGCATTTT.